This TCR beta chain stems from a study of blood T cells in healthy people across ages. As for the study in general: There was about one barcoded beta molecule captured by template switching per two T cells.

As to this clonotype: Its antigen remains unknown.

Study conclusions and caveats: Because donor CMV status was unknown, expanded clonotype changes were possibly confounded.

V dropped 0 bases and J dropped 0 bases, with 11 bases sitting between them. Germline V gene data show CDR1 as SGHRS and CDR2 as YFSETQ. The CDR3 length is 16 residues. The authors ran a second PCR of roughly 6 to 12 cycles using a sample-barcoded 5' primer and a J-beta primer mix. A tag from a template-switch adaptor with 12 random nucleotides marked each cDNA molecule. Each CDR3 protein is one row after TCRdb ran MiXCR on the 5' RACE reads. The table records approximately 800,000 distinct CDR3 sequences, nearly 60% of them present only once. The source material was blood. The chain combines TRBV5-1 with TRBJ2-3, with D unclear. The TCR was taken from a man aged 25 to 45 in good health. CDR3: CASSLAGKSSTDTQYF. As DNA, the CDR3 is TGCGCCAGCAGCTTGGCTGGGAAGTCCAGCACAGATACGCAGTATTTT.